A single sample gave rise to the 7 T cell receptor beta chains below, sequenced in a study of tumor-infiltrating lymphocytes in primary liver carcinoma (TCRdb year 2017). Blood RNA was extracted from unsorted whole blood with TRIzol reagent; germline DNA came from the DNeasy Blood & Tissue kit. The listed sequencing device is Illumina HiSeq 2500. Starting from about 550 ng total RNA, TCRbeta-specific cDNA was produced by reverse transcription with a constant-region primer and ProtoScript II reverse transcriptase. Construction of the TCRbeta libraries relied on three nested rounds of multiplex PCR, following a slightly modified ARM-PCR procedure. The first two PCR rounds used multiplex TRBV1-TRBV30 forward primers with a Cbeta reverse primer, each for approximately 9 cycles. TCRdb applied fastp at Q25 and MiXCR to the public reads, then kept only in-frame beta chains. Each record represents a unique CDR3 protein, reported with the most common genes and DNA among its rows. The sample data list about 330,000 distinct CDR3 sequences, and around 60% of these were observed just once. Roughly 6% of the sample goes to the ten largest clones.

Sequencing was performed on peripheral blood. All receptors come from a man in his forties with primary liver carcinoma and hepatitis B virus infection.

This clonotype was found many times. The CDR3 DNA sequence: TGTGCCTGGAGTCGACGGGATAAGAATGAAAAACTGTTTTTT. Translation gives CAWSRRDKNEKLFF. The chain uses TRBV30 and TRBJ1-4; D is unclear. This CDR3 has 14 amino acids. The V end lost 2 bases, the J end lost 5 bases, and 12 bases lay between the germline ends. Germline loops: CDR1 GTSNPN, CDR2 SVGIG (reference sequence).

With respect to this clonotype: The junction shows a germline mismatch at one end, possibly a read error. CDR3: CVSSLDLGYYNEQLF. The CDR3 bases are TGTGTCAGCAGCTTAGATTTGGGATACTACAATGAGCAGCTCTTC. The rearrangement uses TRBV11-2 and TRBJ2-1, with unresolved D. The germline V gene has CDR1 SGHAT and CDR2 FQNNGV. The CDR3 length is 15 residues.

This chain links TRBV6-5 with TRBJ1-2; D possibly corresponds to TRBD1 (5 bases). V was shortened by 4 bases and J by 6 bases, with 18 bases between the two germline ends. The CDR3 is 15 residues long. Germline loops: CDR1 MNHEY, CDR2 SVGAGI. The CDR3 bases are TGTGCCAGCAGTTGCTCGTTACAGGAATATGATGGCTACACCTTC. Translating it yields CASSCSLQEYDGYTF.

As for this clonotype: A junction end diverges from the germline sequence, so it may reflect a read error. The chain employs TRBV11-2 and TRBJ1-1, with D unresolved. Germline lookup yields CDR1 SGHAT and CDR2 FQNNGV. This CDR3 is 15 amino acids long. The CDR3 spells CTSSLEPRISTEAFF. The DNA for the CDR3 is TGTACCAGCAGCTTAGAACCGAGAATTAGCACTGAAGCTTTCTTT.

This clonotype was detected many times. V usage is TRBV6-2 or TRBV6-3 and J usage is TRBJ1-1, with 8 bases aligning to TRBD1. Germline assignment: CDR1 MNHEY and CDR2 SVGEGT. The junction had 12 bases not matched to a gene; V was cut back by 8 bases and J by 10 bases. This CDR3 has 13 residues. The CDR3, as DNA: TGTGCCAGCGAAGAAGGACAGGGCGGAGGAGCTTTCTTT. The encoded protein is CASEEGQGGGAFF.

In regard to this clonotype: One junction end does not reproduce the germline sequence, and a read error may be involved. The chain recombines TRBV4-2 with TRBJ2-7; the match to TRBD2 covers 11 bases. Per the germline V gene, CDR1 is LGHNA and CDR2 is YNFKEQ. The CDR3 runs to 15 residues. The CDR3 nucleotides are TGTGACAGCAGCCAAACTAGCGGGAGCGTATACGAGCAGTACTTC. It is translated as CDSSQTSGSVYEQYF.

The chain couples TRBV6-1 to TRBJ2-5, with TRBD1 matching 8 bases. This CDR3 has 15 residues. Germline V lookup: CDR1 MNHNS, CDR2 SASEGT. V gave up 1 base and J gave up 5 bases; unmatched junction bases: 6. CDR3 protein: CASSEGRGREETQYF. The CDR3 region has the DNA TGTGCCAGCAGTGAAGGCAGGGGGCGCGAGGAGACCCAGTACTTC.